The rows below give T cell receptor beta chains drawn from one sample of a study of T cells after yellow fever vaccination. TCRdb recomputed calls from the 5' RACE reads with MiXCR, one row per CDR3 protein. The sample gives about 510,000 distinct CDR3 sequences, 21% of which show up once; 16% is in the top ten. Sequenced material: PBMCs, taken less than 25 days after the first yellow fever vaccination. The receptors were gathered from a man younger than 35 who received the YFV17D yellow fever vaccine. CDR3s include the opening cysteine and the closing phenylalanine or tryptophan. The order of the fields is CDR3 length, D gene, clone size, V gene, J gene, CDR3 DNA, CDR3 protein. D genes are given only for firm matches. Expanded clones get a size class; other rows say once, few or many, or leave the size out.

17	TRBD1	.	TRBV5-6	TRBJ1-1	TGTGCCAGCAGCTGGGGTCCCGGGACAGGGTTGAACACTGAAGCTTTCTTT	CASSWGPGTGLNTEAFF
13	TRBD2	few	TRBV24-1	TRBJ2-3	TGTGCCACCGGGACTAGCATGTCAGATACGCAGTATTTT	CATGTSMSDTQYF
17	.	.	TRBV6-5	TRBJ2-5	TGTGCCAGCAGTTATAGTTTTGGGGATTCCCTACAAGAGACCCAGTACTTC	CASSYSFGDSLQETQYF
15	TRBD1	many	TRBV3-1	TRBJ2-4	TGTGCCAGCAGCCAAGGAGGACAGGGCGGAAACATTCAGTACTTC	CASSQGGQGGNIQYF
14	.	many	TRBV7-2	TRBJ2-1	TGTGCCAGCAGCACGACCCAGGGGATTCATGAGCAGTTCTTC	CASSTTQGIHEQFF
15	.	few	TRBV11-2	TRBJ1-4	TGTGCCAGCAGCTTAGAGCTTGCCGCTAATGAAAAACTGTTTTTT	CASSLELAANEKLFF
17	TRBD2	few	TRBV20-1	TRBJ2-5	TGCAGTGCCTCCGGGGGAAGGGAGGGATTGGAAGGAGAGACCCAGTACTTC	CSASGGREGLEGETQYF
15	.	.	TRBV19	TRBJ1-1	TGTGCCAGTAGTCAGGGGTTTTTGATGAACACTGAAGCTTTCTTT	CASSQGFLMNTEAFF
14	.	many	TRBV5-1	TRBJ1-2	TGCGCCAGCAGCTTAAGGGAGGCTAACTATGGCTACACCTTC	CASSLREANYGYTF
13	TRBD1	few	TRBV7-9	TRBJ2-1	TGTGCCAGCAGCATCGGACAGGGTGATGAGCAGTTCTTC	CASSIGQGDEQFF
13	.	once	TRBV4-3	TRBJ2-7	TGCGCCAGCAGCCAAGCCAGGAACCACGAGCAGTACTTC	CASSQARNHEQYF
13	.	.	TRBV10-3	TRBJ2-3	TGTGCCATCAGTCTACAGGATTCAGATATGCAGTATTTT	CAISLQDSDMQYF
15	.	.	TRBV29-1	TRBJ1-3	TGCAGCGTTGAAGATCTCGGGTCCTCTGGAAACACCATATATTTT	CSVEDLGSSGNTIYF
17	.	few	TRBV4-1	TRBJ2-2	TGCGCCAGCAGCCAACGAGGGGGGCATGGGTACACCGGGGAGCTGTTTTTT	CASSQRGGHGYTGELFF
14	.	.	TRBV19	TRBJ1-3	TGTGCCAGTAGTCCCGGATCTCTGGGAAACACCATATATTTT	CASSPGSLGNTIYF
14	.	few	TRBV3-1	TRBJ1-5	TGTGCCAGCAGCCAAGATGGACAGAATCAGCCCCAGCATTTT	CASSQDGQNQPQHF
19	TRBD2	few	TRBV20-1	TRBJ2-4	TGCAGTGCTAGAGATAGTCTAGCGGGGGGGTACCCAGCCAAAAACATTCAGTACTTC	CSARDSLAGGYPAKNIQYF
15	TRBD2	.	TRBV29-1	TRBJ2-1	TGCAGCGTTGAAGATCAGAGAGGACTAGCCAATGAGCAGTTCTTC	CSVEDQRGLANEQFF
14	.	few	TRBV5-1	TRBJ2-7	TGCGCCAGCAGGTGGGGCGCAGGGGAGTACGAGCAGTACTTC	CASRWGAGEYEQYF
14	.	.	TRBV10-3	TRBJ2-3	TGTGCCATCAGAGCGGGCGCCTACACAGATACGCAGTATTTT	CAIRAGAYTDTQYF